These 26 T cell receptor beta chains originate from one sample sequenced in a study of T-cell reconstitution after alpha-beta-depleted transplantation in children. Molecular barcoding with unique molecular identifiers was used for the TCRbeta library. One entry per CDR3 protein, called by TCRdb with MiXCR from the PCR reads. The table shows hundreds of thousands of distinct CDR3 sequences, with roughly 14% occurring only once. The input for sequencing was PBMCs, taken before TCRalphabeta/CD19-depleted stem cell transplant. These receptors all come from a girl aged 2 to 10 with congenital amegakaryocytic thrombocytopenia, due to receive a stem cell transplant.

The rearrangement joins TRBV20-1 to TRBJ2-7, with TRBD1 identical over 7 bases. The CDR3 consists of 14 residues. Unmatched junction bases numbered 4, after V lost 0 bases and J lost 2 bases. Germline V lookup: CDR1 DFQATT, CDR2 SNEGSKA (reference sequence). CDR3 DNA: TGCAGTGCTAGAGATTTACAGGGGACCTACGAGCAGTACTTC. It specifies CSARDLQGTYEQYF.

This clonotype has just a few counts. The gene calls are TRBV28 and TRBJ2-7, with TRBD2 matching 15 bases. V lost 7 bases and J lost 5; bases outside the gene matches: 3. This CDR3 has 14 amino acids. Germline assignment: CDR1 MDHEN and CDR2 SYDVKM. CDR3 sequence (DNA): TGTGCCAGCACCGGGACTAGCGGGAGGAACGAGCAGTACTTC. Translated, it gives CASTGTSGRNEQYF.

This clonotype occurred many times. The chain carries TRBV12-3 or TRBV12-4 and TRBJ1-2; 7 bases are a match to TRBD1. J lost 0 bases, V lost 5 bases, and 3 bases had no gene match. The CDR3 runs to 14 residues. CDR3 residues: CASSPTGSNYGYTF. The DNA for the CDR3 is TGTGCCAGCAGTCCGACAGGGTCTAACTATGGCTACACCTTC.

This clonotype was seen many times. The rearrangement uses TRBV24-1 and TRBJ2-7, with 9 bases aligning to TRBD1. This CDR3 spans 16 amino acids. Germline CDR1 is KGHDR and CDR2 is SFDVKD. Germline trimming cut 1 base from V and 3 bases from J; bases unmatched to any gene: 6. CDR3 bases: TGTGCCACCAGTGATTTAAAGACAGGGGGGGACTACGAGCAGTACTTC. It yields the protein CATSDLKTGGDYEQYF.

This clonotype was seen many times. The genes are TRBV10-1 and TRBJ2-6; 7 bases align to TRBD2. Unmatched junction bases numbered 0, after V lost 4 bases and J lost 0 bases. The CDR3 sequence is 15 residues long. CDR1 is WNHNN, CDR2 SYGVQD, per germline (reference sequence). The CDR3 nucleotides read TGCGCCAGCAGTGCGGGGGGCTCTGGGGCCAACGTCCTGACTTTC. This gives the protein CASSAGGSGANVLTF.

This clonotype has more than one count but fewer than ten. The chain recombines TRBV5-1 with TRBJ2-5; TRBD2 is a possible D gene (6 bases). Per germline, CDR1 SGHRS and CDR2 YFSETQ. The CDR3 loop spans 15 amino acids. Trimming removed 0 bases from V and 5 bases from J, with 14 bases in between. The CDR3 bases are TGCGCCAGCAGCTTGGTTTTCGGGGGAGACGAGACCCAGTACTTC. Its translation: CASSLVFGGDETQYF.

The table lists this clonotype with a few counts. The V gene is TRBV20-1, the J gene TRBJ2-7; 7 bases align to TRBD2. V dropped 6 bases and J dropped 0; count of bases not matched to a gene: 11. The CDR3 has 15 residues. The germline CDR1 and CDR2 sequences are DFQATT and SNEGSKA (reference sequence). This chain's CDR3 is CSALGRRESSYEQYF. CDR3 bases: TGCAGTGCCCTCGGTCGGCGGGAGAGCTCCTACGAGCAGTACTTC.

V usage is TRBV5-2 and J usage is TRBJ2-1; TRBD1, as called in the table, went unchecked against the DNA. TRBV5-2 is a pseudogene locus. The CDR3 contains 14 residues. The CDR3 region is CASEDRPLYNEQFF. In DNA, the CDR3 is TGTGCCAGCGAGGACAGGCCCCTCTACAATGAGCAGTTCTTC.

This clonotype was picked up many times. This rearrangement joins TRBV20-1 to TRBJ2-1; the match to TRBD1 covers 7 bases. Trimming at V came to 6 bases and at J to 15 bases, leaving 11 bases not matched to a gene. CDR1 and CDR2 from the germline V gene are DFQATT and SNEGSKA (reference sequence). The CDR3 is 11 residues long. The CDR3 region has the DNA TGCAGTGCCGGCCACAGGGGACACTGGTTCTTC. Translating gives CSAGHRGHWFF.

This clonotype was detected ten times or more. The V call is TRBV28, the J call TRBJ1-2; D perhaps matches TRBD1 (6 bases). The germline gives CDR1 MDHEN, CDR2 SYDVKM. The CDR3 has 13 amino acids. V was trimmed by 5 bases and J by 3 bases, leaving 10 bases between them. For the CDR3, the DNA is TGTGCCAGCAGTGAAGGGGGGGACTATGGCTACACCTTC. Protein sequence: CASSEGGDYGYTF.

This clonotype was seen ten or more times. This chain connects TRBV7-9 to TRBJ2-2, with 9 bases fitting TRBD1. CDR3 length: 16 residues. The germline V gene encodes CDR1 SEHNR and CDR2 FQNEAQ (reference sequence). V shed 7 bases and J 6 bases; nucleotides not matched to a gene: 12. As DNA, the CDR3 is TGTGCCAGCAACGAACTACAGGGGGCCTCTGCCGGGGAGCTGTTTTTT. This gives the protein CASNELQGASAGELFF.

This chain uses TRBV20-1 with TRBJ1-1; D may be TRBD1 (5 bases). From germline, CDR1 is DFQATT and CDR2 SNEGSKA (reference sequence). The CDR3 length is 13 residues. V was shortened by 2 bases and J by 1 base, with 8 bases between the two germline ends. CDR3: CSARWGGNTEAFF. DNA of the CDR3: TGCAGTGCTAGATGGGGGGGGAACACTGAAGCTTTCTTT.

This rearrangement joins TRBV5-6 to TRBJ1-1; D gene ambiguous. The germline CDR1 and CDR2 sequences are SGHDT and YYEEEE. Trimming cost V 4 bases and J 7 bases, with 11 bases left between them. The CDR3 is 12 amino acids. CDR3: CASSDGRLEAFF. CDR3 nucleotides: TGTGCCAGCAGCGACGGAAGACTTGAAGCTTTCTTT.

In this sample, this clonotype turned up many times. V usage is TRBV7-2 and J usage is TRBJ2-7; D is uncertain. The CDR3 runs to 14 residues. Germline CDR1 reads SGHTA; CDR2 reads FQGNSA. Deletions cut 1 base from V and 0 bases from J, with 7 bases between. The CDR3 DNA sequence: TGTGCCAGCAGCTTAGATCCGCGCTCCTACGAGCAGTACTTC. It is translated as CASSLDPRSYEQYF.

This clonotype was seen ten or more times. The V gene is TRBV5-1, the J gene TRBJ1-1, with 8 bases lining up with TRBD1. The CDR3 has 17 amino acids. The ends lost 4 bases at V and 8 bases at J; junction bases unmatched: 19. The V gene's germline CDR1 is SGHRS and CDR2 YFSETQ. The CDR3 bases are TGCGCCAGCAGCCCTGGGACAGGCGCCTATCCCGCCTTGGAAGCTTTCTTT. It encodes CASSPGTGAYPALEAFF. The whole variable domain, filled in from reference TRBV5-1 and TRBJ1-1, reads KAGVTQTPRYLIKTRGQQVTLSCSPISGHRSVSWYQQTPGQGLQFLFEYFSETQRNKGNFPGRFSGRQFSNSRSEMNVSTLELGDSALYLCASSPGTGAYPALEAFFGQGTRLTVV.

As regards this clonotype: A much larger clonotype is one base distant, so this may be a read error. This chain uses TRBV5-1 with TRBJ1-3; D call uncertain. The germline CDR1 and CDR2 sequences are SGHRS and YFSETQ. This CDR3 comprises 15 residues. In nucleotides, the CDR3 is TGCGCCAGCAGCGAGGGAATGAGCTCTGAAAACACCATATATTTT. Translation gives CASSEGMSSENTIYF.

This clonotype came up many times. The chain employs TRBV20-1 and TRBJ2-1, with TRBD2 matching over 11 bases. The germline CDR1 and CDR2 sequences are DFQATT and SNEGSKA (reference sequence). V lost 0 bases and J lost 4; bases outside the gene matches: 14. CDR3 size: 19 residues. The CDR3 is CSARDSSGSGRASYNEQFF. CDR3 nucleotides: TGCAGTGCTAGAGATTCGTCGGGTAGCGGGAGGGCCTCTTACAATGAGCAGTTCTTC.

At least ten counts were recorded for this clonotype. V is TRBV10-2 and J is TRBJ1-3, with 7 nucleotides matching TRBD1. V shed 11 bases, J shed 2 bases, and the junction held 12 bases outside the gene matches. The CDR3 has 15 residues. Germline V gene data show CDR1 as WSHSY and CDR2 as SAAADI. The CDR3 DNA sequence: TGCGCCTGCTGTGGGACAGTAGCGGCTGGAAACACCATATATTTT. This sequence encodes CACCGTVAAGNTIYF.

J is TRBJ1-5 and V is TRBV12-3 or TRBV12-4; weak D call: TRBD1 (5 bases). The CDR3 is 13 residues long. V was shortened by 5 bases and J by 9 bases, with 14 bases between the two germline ends. The CDR3 DNA reads as TGTGCCAGCAGTCTACCAGGGAGGGGGCCCCAGCATTTT. Protein product: CASSLPGRGPQHF.

This chain uses TRBV10-3 with TRBJ2-7; possibly TRBD1 for D (5 bases). The CDR3 is 13 amino acids. Germline assignment: CDR1 ENHRY and CDR2 SYGVKD. The V and J ends lost 3 bases and 9 bases respectively, with 15 bases between them. CDR3 residues: CAISDKGGAGQYF. As DNA, the CDR3 is TGTGCCATCAGTGACAAGGGTGGGGCCGGGCAGTACTTC.

V usage is TRBV5-1 and J usage is TRBJ2-7, with 8 bases lining up with TRBD2. Germline V gene lookup returns CDR1 SGHRS and CDR2 YFSETQ. After removal of 4 bases from V and 4 bases from J, the junction contained 7 bases not matched to a gene. This CDR3 has 14 residues. The CDR3 loop reads CASSATSGGYEQYF. The DNA for the CDR3 is TGCGCCAGCAGCGCCACTAGCGGAGGTTACGAGCAGTACTTC.

This clonotype was seen more than once but under ten times. Here the CDR3 DNA reads TGTGCCAGCAGTTTTTGGGCGGGGGCACTAGCCAAAAACATTCAGTACTTC. It codes for CASSFWAGALAKNIQYF. The rearrangement links TRBV27 to TRBJ2-4, with a weak D call TRBD2 (7 bases). This CDR3 has 17 amino acids. CDR1 and CDR2 from the germline V gene are MNHEY and SMNVEV (reference sequence). V lost 3 bases, J lost 0 bases, and 15 bases lay in between.

The sample holds many counts of this clonotype. The V and J genes are TRBV19 and TRBJ1-5; D remains unclear. This CDR3 spans 12 amino acids. V shed 7 bases and J shed 5 bases, with 9 bases lying between them. In germline, CDR1 is LNHDA, CDR2 SQIVND (reference sequence). CDR3 coding DNA: TGTGCCAGTAACGGGGAGGATCAGCCCCAGCATTTT. It is translated as CASNGEDQPQHF. The full variable domain, rest sourced from reference TRBV19 and TRBJ1-5, is DGGITQSPKYLFRKEGQNVTLSCEQNLNHDAMYWYRQDPGQGLRLIYYSQIVNDFQKGDIAEGYSVSREKKESFPLTVTSAQKNPTAFYLCASNGEDQPQHFGDGTRLSIL.

Only a few counts were recorded for this clonotype. CDR3 in DNA: TGCGCCAGCAGCCAAGGGCTAGCGGCGACCTACGAGCAGTACTTC. This translates into CASSQGLAATYEQYF. The rearrangement links TRBV4-1 to TRBJ2-7; 7 bases match TRBD2. Germline V lookup: CDR1 MGHRA, CDR2 YSYEKL. V gave up 1 base and J gave up 2 bases; unmatched junction bases: 5. This CDR3 has 15 amino acids.

This clonotype appeared many times. This chain connects TRBV10-3 to TRBJ2-7; 11 bases are shared with TRBD2. J was trimmed by 5 bases and V by 6 bases; bases with no gene match: 9. Germline CDR1 is ENHRY and CDR2 is SYGVKD. This CDR3 spans 15 amino acids. The CDR3 reads CAISIAGGLKNEQYF. The DNA of the CDR3 is TGTGCCATCAGCATAGCGGGAGGGTTGAAGAACGAGCAGTACTTC.

This clonotype has just a few counts. The V and J genes are TRBV5-1 and TRBJ2-3; the match to TRBD2 covers 11 bases. V dropped 0 bases and J dropped 6; count of bases not matched to a gene: 6. The CDR3 consists of 16 residues. From germline, CDR1 is SGHRS and CDR2 YFSETQ. The CDR3 DNA reads as TGCGCCAGCAGCTTGGGTCTAGCGGGAGGTGAGGATACGCAGTATTTT. It encodes CASSLGLAGGEDTQYF.